This T cell receptor (beta chain) appears in the sequencing data of a study of T cells in Graves' hyperthyroidism and ophthalmopathy. J gave up 2 bases and V 6 bases, and 5 bases lay outside the gene matches. CDR1 is MGHDK and CDR2 is SYGVNS in the germline V gene. This CDR3 is 15 amino acids long. The source material, RNA transcripts, was used to amplify TCR beta CDR3 regions. HTBI primers drove first-round RT-PCR of the TCR CDR3. TCRdb reanalysed the multiplex PCR reads using MiXCR and keeps one entry per CDR3 protein. The sample shows over 450,000 distinct CDR3 sequences, over 13% of them seen only once.

The chain couples TRBV25-1 to TRBJ2-1, with TRBD2 matching over 9 bases. This receptor was obtained from a woman in her late teens or twenties with Graves' hyperthyroidism. Sequencing was performed on blood. The CDR3 bases are TGTGCCAGCAGAACCGGGACTAGCCCCTACAATGAGCAGTTCTTC. It translates to CASRTGTSPYNEQFF.